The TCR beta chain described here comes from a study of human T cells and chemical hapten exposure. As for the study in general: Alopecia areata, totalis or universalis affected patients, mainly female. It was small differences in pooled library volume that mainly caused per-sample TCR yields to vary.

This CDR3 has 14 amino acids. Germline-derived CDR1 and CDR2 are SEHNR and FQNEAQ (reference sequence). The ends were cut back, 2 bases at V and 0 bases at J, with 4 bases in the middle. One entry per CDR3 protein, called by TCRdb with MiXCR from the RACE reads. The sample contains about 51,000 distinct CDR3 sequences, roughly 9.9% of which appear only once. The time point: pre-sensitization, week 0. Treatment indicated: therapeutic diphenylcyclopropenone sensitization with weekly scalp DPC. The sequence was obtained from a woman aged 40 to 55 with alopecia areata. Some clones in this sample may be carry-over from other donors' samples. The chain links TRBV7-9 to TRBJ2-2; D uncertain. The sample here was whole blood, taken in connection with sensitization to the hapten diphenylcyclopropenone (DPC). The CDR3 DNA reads TGTGCCAGCAGCTTACCCGCGAACACCGGGGAGCTGTTTTTT. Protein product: CASSLPANTGELFF.